This T cell receptor beta chain was sequenced in a study of blood T cell repertoires in COVID-19. In the study overall: From the United States, Italy and Spain came samples of acute and convalescent COVID-19. PBMCs, B-cell-depleted T cells, or T cells provided the cDNA or gDNA that made up the material.

Original handling: By means of reference gene primer amplification, nucleated cell counts were estimated. Generated by immunoSEQ multiplex PCR, the TCRdb table keeps only in-frame clones and is missing some. Clone size and the V and J calls come from that table; the DNA yielded D and trimming. In the table there are 650,000 to 800,000 clones, about nine tenths of which are singletons. Losses at the gene ends were 4 bases for V and 8 bases for J; bases not matched to a gene: 16. The CDR3 runs 17 residues. Germline V gene lookup returns CDR1 SGDLS and CDR2 YYNGEE. The sequence was collected from a woman younger than 30 with acute or convalescent COVID-19. Sample: peripheral blood. V usage is TRBV9 and J usage is TRBJ1-4; TRBD1 aligns across 8 bases. This chain's CDR3 is CASSPQGAVGFGEKLFF. CDR3 sequence (DNA): TGTGCCAGCAGCCCCCAGGGGGCGGTAGGCTTTGGAGAAAAACTGTTTTTT.